This is a list of T cell receptor beta chains from one sample in a study of blood T cell repertoires in COVID-19. Here immunoSEQ multiplex PCR was the method, and the copy in TCRdb shows in-frame clones only, minus some. Of 40,000 to 45,000 clones detected, around 80% appear once; the ten largest clones hold over 25%. Input material: peripheral blood. These receptors all stem from a man aged 80 or over with acute or convalescent COVID-19. The conserved cysteine and the conserved F or W are not part of the CDR3 here. Each record gives: CDR3 length, clone size, V gene, J gene, CDR3 protein. Size is omitted from some rows. Given values are once, few, many or a class for expanded clones.

cdr3_length: 14; clone_size: -; v_call: TRBV4-2; j_call: TRBJ2-2; cdr3_aa: ASSQDGSGGPGELF
cdr3_length: 15; clone_size: -; v_call: TRBV7-6; j_call: TRBJ1-6; cdr3_aa: ASSPLGQGILDSPLH
cdr3_length: 10; clone_size: few; v_call: TRBV5-1; j_call: TRBJ2-5; cdr3_aa: ASSFNQETQY
cdr3_length: 15; clone_size: -; v_call: TRBV5-6; j_call: TRBJ2-7; cdr3_aa: ASSLVRTGGNSYEQY
cdr3_length: 16; clone_size: -; v_call: TRBV5-1; j_call: TRBJ2-3; cdr3_aa: ASSLGTSGGRGTDTQY
cdr3_length: 14; clone_size: -; v_call: TRBV7-2; j_call: TRBJ2-3; cdr3_aa: ASSSRGAMGADTQY
cdr3_length: 13; clone_size: -; v_call: TRBV7-8; j_call: TRBJ1-6; cdr3_aa: ASSLASGGSSPLH
cdr3_length: 12; clone_size: -; v_call: TRBV6-5; j_call: TRBJ2-5; cdr3_aa: ASRGGQGIKTQY
cdr3_length: 13; clone_size: -; v_call: TRBV5-1; j_call: TRBJ2-7; cdr3_aa: ASSQFGTSGSEQY
cdr3_length: 11; clone_size: -; v_call: TRBV10-3; j_call: TRBJ2-1; cdr3_aa: AISAESYNEQF
cdr3_length: 11; clone_size: -; v_call: TRBV5-6; j_call: TRBJ1-2; cdr3_aa: ASSGGRHYGYT
cdr3_length: 13; clone_size: once; v_call: TRBV19; j_call: TRBJ2-3; cdr3_aa: ASSTTLVPWDTQY
cdr3_length: 12; clone_size: -; v_call: TRBV27; j_call: TRBJ1-6; cdr3_aa: ASTPQGANSPLH
cdr3_length: 13; clone_size: -; v_call: TRBV9; j_call: TRBJ2-1; cdr3_aa: ASSPPGLMVGEQF
cdr3_length: 13; clone_size: -; v_call: TRBV2; j_call: TRBJ1-1; cdr3_aa: ASSGRGRGNTEAF
cdr3_length: 14; clone_size: -; v_call: TRBV27; j_call: TRBJ1-2; cdr3_aa: ASAKEGQGVYYGYT
cdr3_length: 12; clone_size: -; v_call: TRBV6-4; j_call: TRBJ1-5; cdr3_aa: ASRNSYSNQPQH
cdr3_length: 14; clone_size: once; v_call: TRBV19; j_call: TRBJ1-2; cdr3_aa: ASRSQGATSFYGYT
cdr3_length: 12; clone_size: -; v_call: TRBV18; j_call: TRBJ1-6; cdr3_aa: ASSPTGGRSPLH
cdr3_length: 11; clone_size: -; v_call: TRBV12-3/TRBV12-4; j_call: TRBJ2-5; cdr3_aa: ASRPGSLETQY
cdr3_length: 12; clone_size: -; v_call: TRBV28; j_call: TRBJ1-2; cdr3_aa: ASSRTGGNYGYT
cdr3_length: 9; clone_size: -; v_call: TRBV20-1; j_call: TRBJ1-3; cdr3_aa: SARGGDAAY
cdr3_length: 14; clone_size: -; v_call: TRBV29-1; j_call: TRBJ2-1; cdr3_aa: SVEPVKERSYNEQF